Shown below are 13 T cell receptor beta chains from a single sample sequenced in a study of neurological immune-mediated disorders. One entry per CDR3 protein, called by TCRdb with MiXCR from the 5' RACE reads. The top ten hold around 15% of the sample, which has 28,000 or so distinct CDR3 sequences, around a fifth seen once. The specimen sequenced was PBMCs. The receptors stem from a woman aged 60-75 years in good health.

This clonotype was seen ten or more times. The V call is TRBV5-1, the J call TRBJ2-3, with 9 bases identical to TRBD1. Germline CDR1 and CDR2: SGHRS and YFSETQ. V shed 0 bases, J shed 3 bases, and the junction held 5 bases outside the gene matches. The CDR3 is 16 amino acids. The CDR3 coding sequence is TGCGCCAGCAGCTTGGCCGACAGGGGGACGACAGATACGCAGTATTTT. This gives the protein CASSLADRGTTDTQYF.

This sequence joins TRBV5-5 and TRBJ2-2; D gene ambiguous. Germline V lookup: CDR1 SGHKS, CDR2 YYEKEE (reference sequence). V lost 8 bases, J lost 5 bases, and 13 bases lay in between. The CDR3 is 13 residues long. CDR3 in amino acids: CASSLLRTGELFF. CDR3 nucleotide sequence: TGTGCCAGTAGCCTACTGAGAACCGGGGAGCTGTTTTTT.

This clonotype is medium-sized. The V and J genes are TRBV18 and TRBJ1-2; TRBD1 matches at 8 bases. The CDR3 is 13 amino acids. Germline CDR1 reads KGHSH; CDR2 reads LQKENI. The V gene end was trimmed by 3 bases and the J gene end by 5 bases; junction bases not matched to a gene: 2. The CDR3 spells CASSPGQGYGYTF. The CDR3 DNA reads as TGTGCCAGCTCACCCGGACAGGGTTATGGCTACACCTTC.

This clonotype showed up many times. The chain combines TRBV20-1 with TRBJ1-5; no reliable D call. Per the germline V gene, CDR1 is DFQATT and CDR2 is SNEGSKA (reference sequence). The CDR3 extends over 13 amino acids. Trimming stripped 3 bases from V and 3 bases from J, with 9 bases between. The CDR3 is CSASERPNQPQHF. DNA of the CDR3: TGCAGTGCTAGTGAACGGCCCAATCAGCCCCAGCATTTT.

This clonotype is medium-sized (0.01 to 0.1%) in the sample. V and J are TRBV9 and TRBJ2-6; the match to TRBD2 covers 10 bases. The CDR3 has 18 amino acids. The trim removed 2 bases at V and 4 bases at J, leaving 9 bases unmatched. Looked up from germline, CDR1 is SGDLS and CDR2 is YYNGEE. This chain's CDR3 is CASSVGRAGGLGANVLTF. CDR3 DNA: TGTGCCAGCAGCGTCGGTCGAGCGGGGGGGTTAGGGGCCAACGTCCTGACTTTC.

This clonotype was counted at least ten times. V and J are TRBV20-1 and TRBJ2-7; D gene unclear. The CDR3 spans 14 residues. From germline, CDR1 is DFQATT and CDR2 SNEGSKA (reference sequence). This CDR3 is CSAQLGGRSSEQYF. In DNA form, the CDR3 reads TGCAGCGCTCAGCTGGGCGGTAGGTCGAGTGAGCAGTACTTC.

The DNA of the CDR3 is TGCAGCGTTGCCGGGATCAACCCAGGGAGGTATAGGGAGCAGTACTTC. This codes for CSVAGINPGRYREQYF. This rearrangement joins TRBV29-1 to TRBJ2-7, with a weak D call TRBD2 (6 bases). CDR1 SQVTM and CDR2 ANQGSEA come from the germline V gene. This CDR3 is 16 amino acids long. V gave up 4 bases and J gave up 7 bases, with 26 bases separating them.

J is TRBJ2-3 and V is TRBV6-2 or TRBV6-3, with TRBD1 matching 8 bases. Trimming removed 5 bases from V and 1 base from J; junction bases left unmatched: 5. This CDR3 is built from 15 residues. CDR1 is MNHEY, CDR2 SVGEGT, per germline. The CDR3 loop is CASSPDRGRTDTQYF. In DNA, the CDR3 is TGTGCCAGCAGTCCCGACAGGGGCCGCACAGATACGCAGTATTTT.

Notes on this clonotype: This likely comes from a read error, as the CDR3 has no conserved phenylalanine or tryptophan at its end. This rearrangement joins TRBV28 to TRBJ1-2; D remains ambiguous. The CDR3 runs to 13 residues. Trimming took off 7 bases at V and 4 bases at J, with 13 bases between the two ends. Germline CDR1 is MDHEN and CDR2 is SYDVKM. The chain's CDR3 is CASTTLGSYGYTL. For the CDR3, the DNA is TGTGCCAGCACAACTCTTGGTAGCTATGGCTACACCTTA.

On this clonotype itself: Sequence at one end of the junction differs from germline and may be a read error. The chain uses TRBV7-2 and TRBJ2-7, with D possibly being TRBD1 or TRBD2 (6 bases each). The CDR3 is 16 amino acids. Germline V gene data show CDR1 as SGHTA and CDR2 as FQGNSA. The CDR3 bases are TGTGCCAGCAGCTTAGTTTCTAGCCGGGGGCCCTACGAGCAGTGCTTC. Protein: CASSLVSSRGPYEQCF.

Many counts were recorded for this clonotype. J is TRBJ2-7 and V is TRBV28, with D maybe TRBD1 (5 bases). CDR3 size: 15 residues. Germline CDR1 is MDHEN and CDR2 is SYDVKM. V dropped 3 bases and J dropped 1 base, with 13 bases sitting between them. CDR3 bases: TGTGCCAGCAGTTTCGTAAAGGGGCAATCCTACGAGCAGTACTTC. This codes for CASSFVKGQSYEQYF.

The chain is built from TRBV10-3 and TRBJ2-7; D is undetermined. CDR1 is ENHRY and CDR2 is SYGVKD in the germline V gene. V lost 3 bases and J lost 9, with 12 bases in between. The CDR3 runs 12 residues. The CDR3 region has the DNA TGTGCCATCAGTGATGACTCTCTAGGGCAGTACTTC. Translated, it gives CAISDDSLGQYF.

The table lists this clonotype with many counts. The chain couples TRBV5-1 to TRBJ2-7, with 7 bases fitting TRBD2. V lost 1 base and J lost 6; bases outside the gene matches: 4. Germline V CDR1 and CDR2: SGHRS, YFSETQ. This CDR3 contains 13 residues. The CDR3 region is CASSLILAAEQYF. The CDR3 DNA reads as TGCGCCAGCAGCTTGATCCTAGCGGCCGAGCAGTACTTC. Complete variable domain (other parts from reference TRBV5-1 and TRBJ2-7): KAGVTQTPRYLIKTRGQQVTLSCSPISGHRSVSWYQQTPGQGLQFLFEYFSETQRNKGNFPGRFSGRQFSNSRSEMNVSTLELGDSALYLCASSLILAAEQYFGPGTRLTVT.